The 12 T cell receptor beta chains reported below all come from one sample, sequenced in a study of glioma-infiltrating T cells. Amplification of TCR alpha and beta CDR3 regions from RNA used iRepertoire nested multiplex PCR. TCRdb re-analysed the multiplex PCR reads in MiXCR, keeping a single row per CDR3 protein. This sample has roughly 190,000 distinct CDR3 sequences; 30% to 40% occur once, and the top ten carry around 20%. The source material was glioma tissue, nonneoplastic brain tissue, or PBMCs (not recorded which). The source is a human donor with low-grade glioma or glioblastoma, undergoing nonglioma brain surgery, or in good health (not recorded which).

This clonotype was detected many times. This sequence joins TRBV6-1 and TRBJ2-7, with a tentative D call TRBD1 (6 bases). The CDR3 sequence is 13 residues long. Germline V lookup: CDR1 MNHNS, CDR2 SASEGT. V shed 5 bases and J shed 2 bases, with 10 bases lying between them. CDR3 residues: CASSRQEPYEQYF. CDR3 nucleotides: TGTGCCAGCAGTAGACAGGAGCCCTACGAGCAGTACTTC.

This clonotype showed up just a few times. This chain links TRBV3-1 with TRBJ2-1; 10 bases are shared with TRBD2. V lost 6 bases, J lost 0 bases, and 14 bases stayed unmatched. Germline lookup yields CDR1 LGHDT and CDR2 YNNKEL (reference sequence). The CDR3 spans 19 residues. The CDR3 DNA sequence: TGTGCCAGCAGGGGGCAAGGTAGCGGGAGGACTTCCTCCTACAATGAGCAGTTCTTC. Its protein product is CASRGQGSGRTSSYNEQFF.

This clonotype has ten or more counts. The chain is built from TRBV28 and TRBJ1-5; 8 nucleotides line up with TRBD1. CDR3 length: 15 residues. Germline loops: CDR1 MDHEN, CDR2 SYDVKM. J was trimmed by 2 bases and V by 8 bases; bases with no gene match: 8. CDR3 coding DNA: TGTGCCAGCCTTAGGACAGGGTCGGGCAATCAGCCCCAGCATTTT. It codes for CASLRTGSGNQPQHF. Complete variable domain (other parts from reference TRBV28 and TRBJ1-5): DVKVTQSSRYLVKRTGEKVFLECVQDMDHENMFWYRQDPGLGLRLIYFSYDVKMKEKGDIPEGYSVSREKKERFSLILESASTNQTSMYLCASLRTGSGNQPQHFGDGTRLSIL.

At least ten counts were recorded for this clonotype. The chain combines TRBV7-9 with TRBJ2-3, with 8 positions matching TRBD1. The J segment lost 2 bases and the V segment lost 6 bases, leaving 7 bases of the junction unmatched. The germline V gene has CDR1 SEHNR and CDR2 FQNEAQ (reference sequence). There are 15 residues in the CDR3. CDR3 residues: CASSQGAINTDTQYF. CDR3 in DNA: TGTGCCAGCAGTCAGGGGGCGATTAACACAGATACGCAGTATTTT.

The chain joins TRBV29-1 to TRBJ2-7; no firm D call. With 2 bases removed from V and 0 bases from J, the gap between germline ends came to 8 bases. The germline CDR1 and CDR2 sequences are SQVTM and ANQGSEA. The CDR3 runs to 13 residues. CDR3 in DNA: TGCAGCGTTGAATCTGGAAACTCCTACGAGCAGTACTTC. Its protein is CSVESGNSYEQYF.

Concerning this clonotype: A much larger clone sits a single nucleotide away, making a read error possible. The chain joins TRBV3-1 to TRBJ2-1, with D possibly matching TRBD1 (5 bases). The CDR3 contains 16 residues. The ends were cut back, 4 bases at V and 4 bases at J, with 17 bases in the middle. Germline-derived CDR1 and CDR2 are LGHDT and YNNKEL (reference sequence). CDR3 sequence: CASSLKRQRIYNEQFF. CDR3 DNA sequence: TGTGCCAGCAGCCTTAAGCGACAGAGGATTTACAATGAGCAGTTCTTC.

As for this clonotype: Relative to the germline gene, one junction end is altered; a read error may explain this. The chain employs TRBV12-3 or TRBV12-4 and TRBJ1-5; D gene unclear. This CDR3 spans 13 amino acids. For the CDR3, the DNA is TGTGCCAGCAGTTCCCAGACCGGTCATCCCCACCATTTT. This gives the protein CASSSQTGHPHHF.

Remarks on this clonotype: A much larger clone differs from this one at a single base, so this may be a read error. In this CDR3 the conserved last residue, phenylalanine or tryptophan, is missing, so a read error is likely. The chain joins TRBV19 to TRBJ2-7; 7 nucleotides align to TRBD2. V shed 9 bases, J shed 5 bases, and the junction held 10 bases outside the gene matches. Germline CDR1 LNHDA, CDR2 SQIVND (reference sequence). There are 13 residues in the CDR3. The CDR3 DNA reads as TGTGCCAGCAGTCGGGGGGAGGCACACGAGCAGTACCTC. This encodes CASSRGEAHEQYL.

V gene TRBV4-2 combines with J gene TRBJ2-1; TRBD2 matches at 10 bases. The CDR3 is made up of 15 amino acids. V shed 10 bases and J 9 bases; nucleotides not matched to a gene: 15. Per the germline V gene, CDR1 is LGHNA and CDR2 is YNFKEQ. The CDR3 DNA reads as TGTGCCATCATCCAAGGGCTAGCGGGAGAAGCTGAGCAGTTCTTC. Its protein product is CAIIQGLAGEAEQFF.

In its sample, this clonotype was seen many times. The chain joins TRBV4-3 to TRBJ2-5; no clear D gene. Germline V gives CDR1 LGHNA, CDR2 YSLEER. The CDR3 totals 15 residues. The V gene lost 0 bases and the J gene lost 6 bases, with 14 bases spanning the gap. CDR3 bases: TGCGCCAGCAGCCAAGATTTTAGGATGGGGAAGACCCAGTACTTC. It yields the protein CASSQDFRMGKTQYF.

This chain joins TRBV5-5 and TRBJ1-5; TRBD1 is a possible D gene (6 bases). Germline CDR1 SGHKS, CDR2 YYEKEE (reference sequence). V was pared by 0 bases and J by 8 bases, with 15 bases between. The CDR3 runs to 15 residues. CDR3 DNA sequence: TGTGCCAGCAGCTTGGATGGGGGGCGGTGGGAGCCCCAGCATTTT. Its protein is CASSLDGGRWEPQHF. Together with reference TRBV5-5 and TRBJ1-5, the CDR3 gives the full variable domain: DAGVTQSPTHLIKTRGQQVTLRCSPISGHKSVSWYQQVLGQGPQFIFQYYEKEERGRGNFPDRFSARQFPNYSSELNVNALLLGDSALYLCASSLDGGRWEPQHFGDGTRLSIL.

This clonotype was seen ten or more times. This sequence joins TRBV4-3 and TRBJ1-4; 7 bases align to TRBD1. V was pared by 3 bases and J by 11 bases, with 6 bases of the junction left unmatched. This CDR3 spans 13 amino acids. CDR1 and CDR2 (germline): LGHNA, YSLEER. CDR3 residues: CASSQYRGGKLFF. The CDR3 DNA reads as TGCGCCAGCAGCCAGTACAGGGGAGGGAAACTGTTTTTT.